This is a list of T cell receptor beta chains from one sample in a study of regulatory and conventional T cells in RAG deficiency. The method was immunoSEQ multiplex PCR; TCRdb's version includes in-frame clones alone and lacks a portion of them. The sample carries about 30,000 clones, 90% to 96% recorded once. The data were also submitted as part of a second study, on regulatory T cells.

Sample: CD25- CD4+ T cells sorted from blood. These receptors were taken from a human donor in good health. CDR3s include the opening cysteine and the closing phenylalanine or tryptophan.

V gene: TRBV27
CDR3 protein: CASSTGTSITSTDTQYF

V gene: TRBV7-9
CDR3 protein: CASSLGRSAVGEQYF

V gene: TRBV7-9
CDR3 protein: CASSTQTSGRRQETQYF

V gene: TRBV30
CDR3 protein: CAWSKQGTEAFF

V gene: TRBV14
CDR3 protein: CASSPLQGASGANVLTF

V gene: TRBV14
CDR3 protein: CASSHPPGLDAGNTIYF

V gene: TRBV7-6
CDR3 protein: CASSLRENSYNEQFF

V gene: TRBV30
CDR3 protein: CAWSVLAGANYGYTF

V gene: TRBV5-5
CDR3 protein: CASKAAPGGMNTEAFF

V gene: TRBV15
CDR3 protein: CATSAYRGDTDTQYF

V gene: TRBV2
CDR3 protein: CASSERETGNTEAFF

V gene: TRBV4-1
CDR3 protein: CASSPIPLGATDTQYF

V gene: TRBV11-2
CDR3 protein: CASKVIQGRKETQYF

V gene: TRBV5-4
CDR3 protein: CALKTGEEGYTF

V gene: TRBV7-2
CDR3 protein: CASSPRTAYNSPLHF

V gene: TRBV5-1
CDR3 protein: CASSLGDSYSPLHF

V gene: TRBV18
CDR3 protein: CASSPQVSTGSYEQYF

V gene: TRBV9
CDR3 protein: CASSWTSGTSGGTQYF

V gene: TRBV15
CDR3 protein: CATSRDEVAGGPGYEQYF

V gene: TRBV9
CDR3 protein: CASSPGQGADTQYF

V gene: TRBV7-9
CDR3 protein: CASSRLILQGYHIQYF

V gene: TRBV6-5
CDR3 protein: CASSYSGQGPYGYTF

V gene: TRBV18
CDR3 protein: CASSPVEGSYGYTF

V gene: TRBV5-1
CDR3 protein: CASSLVSGSGNTIYF

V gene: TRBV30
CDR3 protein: CAWSRLGGNEQFF

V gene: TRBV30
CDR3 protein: CAWSGQGNQPQHF

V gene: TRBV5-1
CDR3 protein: CASALGGSTEAFF

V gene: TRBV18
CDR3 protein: CASSPQSQNSGNTIYF